Listed below are T cell receptor beta chains from one sample, sequenced in a study of T cell responses to AZD1222 COVID-19 vaccine. Profiled with immunoSEQ multiplex PCR; TCRdb holds only in-frame clones, not every one. The sample consists of roughly 49,000 clones, approximately 79% of them appearing once. This specimen was peripheral blood, taken on day 0 of MenACWY control vaccination. The receptors were sampled from an adult in good health. CDR3s include the opening cysteine and the closing phenylalanine or tryptophan. The D gene is left open where the match is weak. The listing skips clone size in some rows; elsewhere it reads once, few, many or a size class.

V	size	D	J	CDR3	DNA
TRBV9	.	.	TRBJ2-3	CASSVVLSGGGTDTQYF	TGTGCCAGCAGCGTAGTCCTTTCAGGCGGGGGCACAGATACGCAGTATTTT
TRBV5-8	few	.	TRBJ2-1	CASSWTLLTNEQFF	TGTGCCAGCAGTTGGACTCTGTTAACTAATGAGCAGTTCTTC
TRBV20-1	.	TRBD1	TRBJ2-7	CSAWDSYEQYF	TGCAGTGCTTGGGACAGCTACGAGCAGTACTTC
TRBV5-1	once	.	TRBJ1-4	CASSLNGVNEKLFF	TGCGCCAGCAGCTTGAACGGGGTTAATGAAAAACTGTTTTTT
TRBV13	.	.	TRBJ1-2	CASSRLQESYGYTF	TGTGCCAGCAGCCGCCTCCAAGAAAGCTATGGCTACACCTTC
TRBV12-3/TRBV12-4	once	.	TRBJ1-5	CASRKVSNQPQHF	TGTGCCAGCAGAAAAGTAAGCAATCAGCCCCAGCATTTT
TRBV10-3	.	TRBD2	TRBJ2-3	CAISPGLAGGGGTDTQYF	TGTGCCATCAGCCCAGGACTAGCGGGAGGAGGGGGCACAGATACGCAGTATTTT
TRBV19	.	TRBD1	TRBJ2-3	CASSIEGQGAFGTDTQYF	TGTGCCAGTAGTATAGAGGGACAGGGGGCTTTCGGCACAGATACGCAGTATTTT
TRBV4-2	.	TRBD2	TRBJ2-4	CASSQDPAGLAKNIQYF	TGTGCCAGCAGCCAAGATCCAGCGGGGTTAGCCAAAAACATTCAGTACTTC
TRBV27	.	.	TRBJ1-1	CASSLGLGGTEAFF	TGTGCCAGCAGTTTAGGCCTAGGAGGGACTGAAGCTTTCTTT
TRBV6-4	.	.	TRBJ1-2	CASSDSGAGLTF	TGTGCCAGCAGTGACTCCGGGGCTGGCCTTACCTTC
TRBV7-8	.	.	TRBJ2-7	CASRYGRFSYEQYF	TGTGCCAGCAGGTACGGGAGATTCAGCTACGAGCAGTACTTC
TRBV18	.	TRBD2	TRBJ2-1	CASSPRRLAGGPRSYNEQFF	TGTGCCAGCTCACCACGGAGGCTAGCGGGAGGGCCCCGCTCCTACAATGAGCAGTTCTTC
TRBV18	.	TRBD2	TRBJ2-3	CASSPIKTLAGGGGTDTQYF	TGTGCCAGCTCACCCATTAAAACCCTAGCGGGAGGAGGAGGCACAGATACGCAGTATTTT
TRBV5-4	.	TRBD1	TRBJ2-2	CASSWAGGATGELFF	TGTGCCAGCAGCTGGGCAGGGGGCGCGACCGGGGAGCTGTTTTTT
TRBV4-1	.	TRBD1	TRBJ2-2	CASSHLLGQGETGELFF	TGCGCCAGCAGCCACCTCCTTGGACAGGGGGAGACCGGGGAGCTGTTTTTT
TRBV5-1	.	TRBD1	TRBJ1-2	CASSLAWDRGQDYGYTF	TGCGCCAGCAGCTTGGCCTGGGACAGGGGGCAGGACTATGGCTACACCTTC
TRBV4-2	many	.	TRBJ1-2	CASSHGYTF	TGTGCCAGCAGCCATGGCTACACCTTC
TRBV5-4	.	.	TRBJ1-3	CASSLRRAGGNTIYF	TGTGCCAGCAGCTTGCGAAGGGCGGGGGGAAACACCATATATTTT